This T cell receptor beta chain was recorded in a study of T-cell memory formation after mild COVID-19. V was shortened by 3 bases and J by 7 bases, with 12 bases between the two germline ends. Germline V CDR1 and CDR2: SNHLY, FYNNEI. The CDR3 spans 13 residues. This clonotype was counted only a few times. Antigen specificity is unknown. General study findings and limits: CD4+ contracting clones were mainly CM and EM; CD8+ ones, EMRA. Contracting clones from day 15 to 85 had balanced CD4/CD8; later expanders favoured CD4+.

TCRdb used MiXCR to reprocess the 5' RACE reads, holding one entry per CDR3 protein. The sample yields about half a million distinct CDR3 sequences, about 20% seen once. Sequenced: PBMCs or a T cell subset sorted from them (not recorded which). The chain is built from TRBV2 and TRBJ1-2; D ambiguous. This TCR was sampled from an adult woman who had mild COVID-19 (a few samples of this study predate the infection). Cell type and time point are not known. This CDR3 reads CASSDYLVGGYTF. As DNA, the CDR3 is TGTGCCAGCAGTGATTATCTCGTCGGTGGCTACACCTTC. The variable domain in full, completed from reference TRBV2 and TRBJ1-2, reads EPEVTQTPSHQVTQMGQEVILRCVPISNHLYFYWYRQILGQKVEFLVSFYNNEISEKSEIFDDQFSVERPDGSNFTLKIRSTKLEDSAMYFCASSDYLVGGYTFGSGTRLTVV.